The 3 T cell receptor beta chains below come from one sample, sequenced in a study of patients and donors after allogeneic stem cell transplantation. Using its own MiXCR run on the RT-PCR reads, TCRdb lists one record per CDR3 protein. The data contain more than 55,000 distinct CDR3 sequences, about an eighth of them seen just once; the ten biggest clones take up around 33%. The sample comprised blood, either unsorted or a sorted T cell fraction (not recorded which). Every receptor here comes from a human donor who was either an allogeneic HSCT recipient or a stem cell or donor lymphocyte infusion donor (not recorded which). It is not recorded whose cells these are; they may come from a transplant donor.

This clonotype was recorded at least ten times. Here the CDR3 reads CASSLRQGGQPQHF. The CDR3 DNA sequence: TGTGCCAGCAGTTTAAGACAGGGTGGTCAGCCCCAGCATTTT. V gene TRBV27 combines with J gene TRBJ1-5, with 7 bases that match TRBD1. V lost 2 bases, J lost 6 bases, and 4 bases stayed unmatched. CDR1 and CDR2 (germline): MNHEY, SMNVEV (reference sequence). This CDR3 comprises 14 residues.

The chain has TRBV10-3 and TRBJ2-3; 15 bases are a match to TRBD2. The CDR3 is 18 residues long. Germline lookup yields CDR1 ENHRY and CDR2 SYGVKD. V trimming: 7 bases; J trimming: 1 base; junction bases outside the gene matches: 9. CDR3 sequence reads: CAITSGTSGRRGTDTQYF. CDR3 nucleotides: TGTGCCATCACCTCCGGGACTAGCGGGAGGAGGGGCACAGATACGCAGTATTTT.

The chain uses TRBV12-5 and TRBJ2-5; the match to TRBD2 covers 14 bases. After removal of 0 bases from V and 0 bases from J, the junction contained 12 bases not matched to a gene. Per germline, CDR1 LGHNT and CDR2 FRNRAP. The CDR3 contains 21 residues. The CDR3 DNA is TGTGCTAGTGGTTTGGTAGTAGGGGGACTAGCGGGAGAGAGGGACCAAGAGACCCAGTACTTC. Translated: CASGLVVGGLAGERDQETQYF.